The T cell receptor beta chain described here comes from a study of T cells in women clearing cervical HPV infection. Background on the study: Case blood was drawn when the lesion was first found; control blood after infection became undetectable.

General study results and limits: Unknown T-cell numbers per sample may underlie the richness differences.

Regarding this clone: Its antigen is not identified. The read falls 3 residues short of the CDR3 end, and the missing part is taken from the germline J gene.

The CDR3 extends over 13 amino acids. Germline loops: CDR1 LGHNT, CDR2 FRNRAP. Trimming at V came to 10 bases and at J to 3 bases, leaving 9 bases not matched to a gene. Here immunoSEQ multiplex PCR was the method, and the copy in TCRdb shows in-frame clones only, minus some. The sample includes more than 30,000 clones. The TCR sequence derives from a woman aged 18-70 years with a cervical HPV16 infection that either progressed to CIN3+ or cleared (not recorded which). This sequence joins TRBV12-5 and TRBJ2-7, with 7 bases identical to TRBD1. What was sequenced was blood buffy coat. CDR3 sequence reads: CATALTGSYEQYF. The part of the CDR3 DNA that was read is TGTGCTACCGCACTGACAGGGAGCTACGAG.